This T cell receptor (beta chain) is from a study of control samples from healthy donors and cancer patients. The CDR3 has 11 amino acids. Germline V CDR1 and CDR2: MNHEY, SMNVEV (reference sequence). V shed 8 bases and J shed 4 bases, with 9 bases lying between them. Only in-frame clones appear in the TCRdb table, and some are missing; sequencing was by immunoSEQ multiplex PCR. The sample lists about 61,000 clones; nearly 90% were seen once. The chain is built from TRBV27 and TRBJ2-7; D is unresolved. Sequencing was done on a sample of PBMCs. The clonotype was recovered from a man aged 60 to 75 with colorectal cancer. Here the CDR3 DNA reads TGTGCCAGCGGCACAATTTACGAGCAGTACTTC. It codes for CASGTIYEQYF.